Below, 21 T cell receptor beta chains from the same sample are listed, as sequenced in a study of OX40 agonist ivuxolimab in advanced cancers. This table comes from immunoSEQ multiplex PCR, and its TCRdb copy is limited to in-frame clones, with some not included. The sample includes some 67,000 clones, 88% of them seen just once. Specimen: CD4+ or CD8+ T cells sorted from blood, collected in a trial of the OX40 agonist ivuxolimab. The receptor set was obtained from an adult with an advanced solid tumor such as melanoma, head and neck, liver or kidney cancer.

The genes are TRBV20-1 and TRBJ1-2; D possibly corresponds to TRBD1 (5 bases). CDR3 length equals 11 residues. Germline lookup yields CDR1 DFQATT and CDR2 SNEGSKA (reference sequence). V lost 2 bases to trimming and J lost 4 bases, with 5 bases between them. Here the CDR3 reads CSARQGYGYTF. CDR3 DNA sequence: TGCAGTGCTAGACAGGGCTATGGCTACACCTTC.

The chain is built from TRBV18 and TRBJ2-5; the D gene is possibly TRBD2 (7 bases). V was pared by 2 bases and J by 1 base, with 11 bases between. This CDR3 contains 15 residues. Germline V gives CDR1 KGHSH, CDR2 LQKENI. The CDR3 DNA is TGTGCCAGCTCACCAAGGGGGGGCACCCAAGAGACCCAGTACTTC. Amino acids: CASSPRGGTQETQYF.

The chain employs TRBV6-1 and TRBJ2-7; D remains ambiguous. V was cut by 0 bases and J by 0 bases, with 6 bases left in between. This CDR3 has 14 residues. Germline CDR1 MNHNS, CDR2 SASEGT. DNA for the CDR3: TGTGCCAGCAGTGAAGCGCCCCTCTCCTACGAGCAGTACTTC. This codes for CASSEAPLSYEQYF.

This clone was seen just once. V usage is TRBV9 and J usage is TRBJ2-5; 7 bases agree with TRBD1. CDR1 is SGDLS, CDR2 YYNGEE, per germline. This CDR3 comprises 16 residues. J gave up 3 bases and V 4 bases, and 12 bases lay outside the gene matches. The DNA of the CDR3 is TGTGCCAGCAGCCCTAGGCTCATGACAGGGAAAGAGACCCAGTACTTC. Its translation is CASSPRLMTGKETQYF.

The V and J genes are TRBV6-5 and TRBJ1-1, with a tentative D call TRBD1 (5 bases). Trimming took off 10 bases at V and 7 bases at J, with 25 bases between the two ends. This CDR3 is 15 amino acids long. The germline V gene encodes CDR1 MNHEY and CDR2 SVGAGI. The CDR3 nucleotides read TGTGCCATCTCACCGCGGGGGACTTATAGTAATGAAGCTTTCTTT. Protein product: CAISPRGTYSNEAFF.

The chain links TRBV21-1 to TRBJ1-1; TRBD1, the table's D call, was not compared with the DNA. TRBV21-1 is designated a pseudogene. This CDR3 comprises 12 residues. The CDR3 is CASSKETGQAFF. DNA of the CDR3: TGTGCCAGCAGCAAAGAGACAGGGCAAGCTTTCTTT.

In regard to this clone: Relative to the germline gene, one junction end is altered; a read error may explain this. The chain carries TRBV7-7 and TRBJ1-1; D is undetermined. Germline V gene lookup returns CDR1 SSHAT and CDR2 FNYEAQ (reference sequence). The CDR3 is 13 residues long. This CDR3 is CASSVGVGTEAFF. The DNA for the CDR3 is TGTGCTAGCAGCGTTGGGGTGGGCACTGAAGCTTTCTTT.

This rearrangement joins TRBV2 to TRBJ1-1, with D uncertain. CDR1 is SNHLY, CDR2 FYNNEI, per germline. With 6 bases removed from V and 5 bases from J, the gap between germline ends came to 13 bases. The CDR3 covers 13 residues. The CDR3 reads CASSERGWTEAFF. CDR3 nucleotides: TGTGCCAGCAGCGAGCGGGGTTGGACTGAAGCTTTCTTT.

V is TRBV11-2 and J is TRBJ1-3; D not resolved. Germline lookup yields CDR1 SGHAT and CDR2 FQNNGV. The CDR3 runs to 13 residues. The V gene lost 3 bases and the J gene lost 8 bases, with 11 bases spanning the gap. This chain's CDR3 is CASSFLNGDTIYF. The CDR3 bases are TGTGCCAGCAGCTTTCTTAACGGGGACACCATATATTTT.

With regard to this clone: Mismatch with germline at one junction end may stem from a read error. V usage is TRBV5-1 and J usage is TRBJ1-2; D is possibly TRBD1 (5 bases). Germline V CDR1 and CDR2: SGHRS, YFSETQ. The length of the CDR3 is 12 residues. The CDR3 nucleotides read TGCGCCAGCAGCTTAGGGCAGGGTACTCCTCGTTTC. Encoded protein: CASSLGQGTPRF.

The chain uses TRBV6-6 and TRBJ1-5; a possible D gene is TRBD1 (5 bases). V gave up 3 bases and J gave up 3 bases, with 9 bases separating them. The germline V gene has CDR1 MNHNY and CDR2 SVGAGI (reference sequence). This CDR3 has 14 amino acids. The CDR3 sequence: CASSYGGNNQPQHF. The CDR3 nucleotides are TGTGCCAGCAGTTATGGGGGAAACAATCAGCCCCAGCATTTT.

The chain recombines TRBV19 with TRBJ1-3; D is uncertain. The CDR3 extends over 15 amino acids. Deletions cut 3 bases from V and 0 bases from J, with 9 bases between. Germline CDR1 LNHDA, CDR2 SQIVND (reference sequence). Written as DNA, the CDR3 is TGTGCCAGTAGTATCGACACGTTCTCTGGAAACACCATATATTTT. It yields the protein CASSIDTFSGNTIYF. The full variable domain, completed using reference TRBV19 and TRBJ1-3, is DGGITQSPKYLFRKEGQNVTLSCEQNLNHDAMYWYRQDPGQGLRLIYYSQIVNDFQKGDIAEGYSVSREKKESFPLTVTSAQKNPTAFYLCASSIDTFSGNTIYFGEGSWLTVV.

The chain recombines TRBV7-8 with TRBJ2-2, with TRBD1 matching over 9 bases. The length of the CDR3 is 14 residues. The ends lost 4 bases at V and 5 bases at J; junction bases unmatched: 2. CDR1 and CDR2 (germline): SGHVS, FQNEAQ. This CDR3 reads CASSSDRGTGELFF. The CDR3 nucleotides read TGTGCCAGCAGCTCGGACAGGGGAACCGGGGAGCTGTTTTTT.

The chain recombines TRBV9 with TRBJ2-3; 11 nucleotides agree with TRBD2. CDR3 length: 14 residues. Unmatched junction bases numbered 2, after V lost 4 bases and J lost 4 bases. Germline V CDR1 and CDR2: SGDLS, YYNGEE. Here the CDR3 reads CASSRGLAADTQYF. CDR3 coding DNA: TGTGCCAGCAGCCGGGGACTAGCGGCAGATACGCAGTATTTT.

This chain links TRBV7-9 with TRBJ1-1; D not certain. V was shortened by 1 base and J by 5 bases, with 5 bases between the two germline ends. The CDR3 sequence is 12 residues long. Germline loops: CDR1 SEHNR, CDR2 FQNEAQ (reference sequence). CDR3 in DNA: TGTGCCAGCAGCTTAGGGTGGACTGAAGCTTTCTTT. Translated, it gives CASSLGWTEAFF.

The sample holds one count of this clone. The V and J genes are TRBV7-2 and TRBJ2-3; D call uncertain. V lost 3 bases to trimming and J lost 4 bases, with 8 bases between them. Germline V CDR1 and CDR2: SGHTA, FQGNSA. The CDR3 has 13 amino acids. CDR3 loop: CASSFSRSDTQYF. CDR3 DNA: TGTGCCAGCAGCTTCTCCCGTTCAGATACGCAGTATTTT.

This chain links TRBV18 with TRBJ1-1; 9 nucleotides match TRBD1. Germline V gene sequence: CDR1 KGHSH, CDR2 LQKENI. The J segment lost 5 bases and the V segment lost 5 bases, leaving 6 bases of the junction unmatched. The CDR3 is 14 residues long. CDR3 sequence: CASSLQGARTEAFF. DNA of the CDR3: TGTGCCAGCTCATTACAGGGGGCGCGGACTGAAGCTTTCTTT.

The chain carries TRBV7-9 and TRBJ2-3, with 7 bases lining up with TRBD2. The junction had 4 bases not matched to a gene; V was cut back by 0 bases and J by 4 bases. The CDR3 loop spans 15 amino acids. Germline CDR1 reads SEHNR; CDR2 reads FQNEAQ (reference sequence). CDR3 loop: CASSLAGGDADTQYF. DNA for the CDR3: TGTGCCAGCAGCTTAGCGGGGGGGGATGCAGATACGCAGTATTTT.

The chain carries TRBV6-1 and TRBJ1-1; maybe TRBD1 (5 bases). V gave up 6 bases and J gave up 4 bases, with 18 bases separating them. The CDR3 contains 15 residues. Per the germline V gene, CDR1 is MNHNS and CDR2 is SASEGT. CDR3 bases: TGTGCCAGCAGCGACCGGGGCGGGGAAGGCACTGAAGCTTTCTTT. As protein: CASSDRGGEGTEAFF.

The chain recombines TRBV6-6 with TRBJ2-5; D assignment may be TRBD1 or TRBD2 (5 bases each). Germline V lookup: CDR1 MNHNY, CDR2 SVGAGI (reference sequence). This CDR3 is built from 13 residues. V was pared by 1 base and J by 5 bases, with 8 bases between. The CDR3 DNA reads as TGTGCCAGCAGTTACTTGGGGACGGAGACCCAGTACTTC. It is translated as CASSYLGTETQYF.

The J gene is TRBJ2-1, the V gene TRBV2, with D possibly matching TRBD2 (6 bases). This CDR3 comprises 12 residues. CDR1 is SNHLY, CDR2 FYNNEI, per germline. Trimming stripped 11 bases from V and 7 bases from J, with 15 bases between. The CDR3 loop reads CAGKSGGNEQFF. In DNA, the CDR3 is TGTGCCGGTAAAAGTGGGGGGAATGAGCAGTTCTTC.